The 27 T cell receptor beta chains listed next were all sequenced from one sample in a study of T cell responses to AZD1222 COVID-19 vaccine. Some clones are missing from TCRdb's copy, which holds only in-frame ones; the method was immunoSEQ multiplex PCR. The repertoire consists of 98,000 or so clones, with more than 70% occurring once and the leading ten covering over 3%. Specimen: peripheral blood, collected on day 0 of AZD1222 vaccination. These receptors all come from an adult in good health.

The CDR3 spells CASSYSTGGMNTEAFF. The CDR3 nucleotides are TGTGCCAGCAGTTACTCGACAGGGGGCATGAACACTGAAGCTTTCTTT. This sequence joins TRBV6-5 and TRBJ1-1, with 10 nucleotides matching TRBD1. Germline V gene sequence: CDR1 MNHEY, CDR2 SVGAGI. CDR3 length equals 16 residues. V dropped 0 bases and J dropped 0; count of bases not matched to a gene: 1.

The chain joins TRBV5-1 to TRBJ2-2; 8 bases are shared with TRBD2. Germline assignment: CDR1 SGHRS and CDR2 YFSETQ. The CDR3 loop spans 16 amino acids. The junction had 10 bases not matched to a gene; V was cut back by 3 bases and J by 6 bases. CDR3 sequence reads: CASSSLTSVGSGELFF. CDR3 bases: TGCGCCAGCAGCTCATTGACTAGCGTGGGGTCCGGGGAGCTGTTTTTT. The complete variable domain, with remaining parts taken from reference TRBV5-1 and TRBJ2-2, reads KAGVTQTPRYLIKTRGQQVTLSCSPISGHRSVSWYQQTPGQGLQFLFEYFSETQRNKGNFPGRFSGRQFSNSRSEMNVSTLELGDSALYLCASSSLTSVGSGELFFGEGSRLTVL.

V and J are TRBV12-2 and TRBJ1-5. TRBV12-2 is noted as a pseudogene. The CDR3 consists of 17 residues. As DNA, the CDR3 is TGTGCAAGTCGCTTAGCGCGGGTGGTATATAGCAATCAGCCCCAGCATTTT. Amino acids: CASRLARVVYSNQPQHF.

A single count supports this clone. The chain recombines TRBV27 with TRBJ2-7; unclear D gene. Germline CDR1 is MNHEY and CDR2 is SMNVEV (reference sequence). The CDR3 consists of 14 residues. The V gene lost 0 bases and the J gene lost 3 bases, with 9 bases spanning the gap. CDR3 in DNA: TGTGCCAGCAGTTTATCTTCCAGAAACTACGAGCAGTACTTC. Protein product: CASSLSSRNYEQYF.

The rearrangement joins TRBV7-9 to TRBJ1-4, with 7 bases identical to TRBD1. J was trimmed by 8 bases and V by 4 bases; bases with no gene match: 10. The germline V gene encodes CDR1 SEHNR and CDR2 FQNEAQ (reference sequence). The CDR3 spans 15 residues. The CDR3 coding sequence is TGTGCCAGCAGCTCCTGGGACAGTTCGATGGAAAAACTGTTTTTT. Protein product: CASSSWDSSMEKLFF.

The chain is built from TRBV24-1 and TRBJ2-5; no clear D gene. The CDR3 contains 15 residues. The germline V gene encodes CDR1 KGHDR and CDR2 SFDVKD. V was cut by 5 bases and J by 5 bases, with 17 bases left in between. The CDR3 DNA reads TGTGCCACCAGTGCTACCCTGGGCCCAGCGGAGACCCAGTACTTC. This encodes CATSATLGPAETQYF.

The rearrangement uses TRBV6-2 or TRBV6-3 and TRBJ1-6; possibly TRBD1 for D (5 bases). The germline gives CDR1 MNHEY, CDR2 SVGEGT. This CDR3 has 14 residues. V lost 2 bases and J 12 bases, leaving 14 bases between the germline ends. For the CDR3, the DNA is TGTGCCAGCAGTTACCCCACAGGACAACTACCCCTCCACTTT. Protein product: CASSYPTGQLPLHF.

The CDR3 here is CASSLGVGRGQPQHF. CDR3 nucleotide sequence: TGTGCCAGCAGCCTTGGGGTCGGCAGGGGTCAGCCCCAGCATTTT. This chain connects TRBV7-8 to TRBJ1-5, with D possibly TRBD1 on 6 matching bases. This CDR3 has 15 amino acids. Trimming took 5 bases from V and 6 from J, leaving 17 bases between them. Per the germline V gene, CDR1 is SGHVS and CDR2 is FQNEAQ.

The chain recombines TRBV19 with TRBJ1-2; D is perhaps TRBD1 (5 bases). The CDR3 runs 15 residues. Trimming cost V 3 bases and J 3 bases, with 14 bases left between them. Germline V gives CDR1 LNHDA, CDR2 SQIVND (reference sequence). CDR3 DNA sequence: TGTGCCAGTAGTATGGGGGGGTTCGGCGACTATGGCTACACCTTC. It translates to CASSMGGFGDYGYTF.

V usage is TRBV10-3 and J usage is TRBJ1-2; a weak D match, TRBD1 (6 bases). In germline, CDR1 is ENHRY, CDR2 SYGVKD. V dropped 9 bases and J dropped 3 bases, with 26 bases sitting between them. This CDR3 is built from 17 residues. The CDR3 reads CAISPDIKPGADYGYTF. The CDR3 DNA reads TGTGCCATAAGTCCCGACATCAAGCCAGGGGCGGACTATGGCTACACCTTC.

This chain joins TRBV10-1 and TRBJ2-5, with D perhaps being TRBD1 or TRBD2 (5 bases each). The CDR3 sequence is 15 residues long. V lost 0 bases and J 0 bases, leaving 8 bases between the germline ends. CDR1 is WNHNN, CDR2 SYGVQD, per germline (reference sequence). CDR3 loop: CASSESLGDQETQYF. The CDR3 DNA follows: TGCGCCAGCAGTGAGTCGCTGGGGGACCAAGAGACCCAGTACTTC.

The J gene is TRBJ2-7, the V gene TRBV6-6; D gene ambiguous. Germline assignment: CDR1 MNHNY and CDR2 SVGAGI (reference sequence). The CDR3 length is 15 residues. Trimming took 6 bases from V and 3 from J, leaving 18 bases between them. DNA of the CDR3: TGTGCCAGCAGCCCGGGCTTGACACTTTTCTACGAGCAGTACTTC. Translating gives CASSPGLTLFYEQYF.

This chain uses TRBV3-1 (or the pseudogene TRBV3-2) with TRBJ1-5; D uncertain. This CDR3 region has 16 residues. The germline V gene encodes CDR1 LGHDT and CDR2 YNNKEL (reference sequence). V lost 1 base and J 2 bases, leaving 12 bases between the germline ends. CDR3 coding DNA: TGTGCCAGCAGCCAAGGTTTCCTTAAGGGCAATCAGCCCCAGCATTTT. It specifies CASSQGFLKGNQPQHF.

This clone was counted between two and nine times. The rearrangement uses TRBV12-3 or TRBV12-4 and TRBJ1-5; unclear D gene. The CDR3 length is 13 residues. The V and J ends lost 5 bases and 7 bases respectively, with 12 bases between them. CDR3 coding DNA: TGTGCCAGCAGTCCCCTTCCTGGGCAGCCCCAGCATTTT. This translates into CASSPLPGQPQHF.

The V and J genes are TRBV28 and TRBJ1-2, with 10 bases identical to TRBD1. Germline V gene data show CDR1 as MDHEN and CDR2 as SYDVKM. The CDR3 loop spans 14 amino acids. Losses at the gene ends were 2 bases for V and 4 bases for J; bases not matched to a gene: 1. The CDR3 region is CASSLGDRGYGYTF. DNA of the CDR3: TGTGCCAGCAGTTTAGGGGACAGGGGCTATGGCTACACCTTC.

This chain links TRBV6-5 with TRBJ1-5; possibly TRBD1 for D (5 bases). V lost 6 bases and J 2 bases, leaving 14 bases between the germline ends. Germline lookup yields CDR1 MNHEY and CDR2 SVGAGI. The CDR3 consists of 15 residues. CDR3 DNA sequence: TGTGCCAGCAGGGGAGCGGGGGACGGCAATCAGCCCCAGCATTTT. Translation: CASRGAGDGNQPQHF.

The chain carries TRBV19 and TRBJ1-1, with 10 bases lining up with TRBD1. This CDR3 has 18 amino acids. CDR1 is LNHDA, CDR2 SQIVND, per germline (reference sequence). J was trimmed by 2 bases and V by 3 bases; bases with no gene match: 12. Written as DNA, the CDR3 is TGTGCCAGTAGTATCCTCCTCGGGACAGGGGTTCACAACACTGAAGCTTTCTTT. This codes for CASSILLGTGVHNTEAFF.

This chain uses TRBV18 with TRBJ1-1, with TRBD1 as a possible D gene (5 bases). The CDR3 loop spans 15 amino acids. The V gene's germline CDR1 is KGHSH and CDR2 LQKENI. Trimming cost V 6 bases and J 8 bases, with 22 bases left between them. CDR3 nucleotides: TGTGCCAGCTCCCCGAGGATGGAGGGGCCATGGGAAGCTTTCTTT. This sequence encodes CASSPRMEGPWEAFF.

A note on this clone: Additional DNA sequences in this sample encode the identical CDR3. CDR3 DNA: TGTGCCAGCTCACCGGACAGGGTAAATTCACCCCTCCACTTT. Amino acids: CASSPDRVNSPLHF. V is TRBV18 and J is TRBJ1-6; 8 bases fit TRBD1. CDR1 and CDR2 (germline): KGHSH, LQKENI. This CDR3 region has 14 residues. V lost 3 bases to trimming and J lost 7 bases; unmatched junction nucleotides: 2.

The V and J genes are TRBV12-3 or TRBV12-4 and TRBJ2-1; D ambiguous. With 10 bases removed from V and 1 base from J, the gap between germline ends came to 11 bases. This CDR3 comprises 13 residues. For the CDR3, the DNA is TGTGCCATATGGGCGTTATCCTACAATGAGCAGTTCTTC. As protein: CAIWALSYNEQFF.

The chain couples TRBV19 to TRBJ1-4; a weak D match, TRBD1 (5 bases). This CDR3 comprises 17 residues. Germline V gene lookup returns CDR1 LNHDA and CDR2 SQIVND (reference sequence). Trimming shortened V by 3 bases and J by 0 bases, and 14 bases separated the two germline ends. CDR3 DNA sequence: TGTGCCAGTAGTATTCCCAGGGCATACTCAACTAATGAAAAACTGTTTTTT. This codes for CASSIPRAYSTNEKLFF.

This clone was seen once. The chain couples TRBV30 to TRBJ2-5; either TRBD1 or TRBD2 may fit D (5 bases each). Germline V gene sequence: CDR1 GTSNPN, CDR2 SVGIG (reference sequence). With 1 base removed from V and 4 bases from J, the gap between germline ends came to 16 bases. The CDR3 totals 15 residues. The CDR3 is CAWSAARGRAETQYF. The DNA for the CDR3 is TGTGCCTGGAGTGCGGCCCGGGGACGGGCAGAGACCCAGTACTTC. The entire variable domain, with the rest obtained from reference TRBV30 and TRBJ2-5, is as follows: SQTIHQWPATLVQPVGSPLSLECTVEGTSNPNLYWYRQAAGRGLQLLFYSVGIGQISSEVPQNLSASRPQDRQFILSSKKLLLSDSGFYLCAWSAARGRAETQYFGPGTRLLVL.

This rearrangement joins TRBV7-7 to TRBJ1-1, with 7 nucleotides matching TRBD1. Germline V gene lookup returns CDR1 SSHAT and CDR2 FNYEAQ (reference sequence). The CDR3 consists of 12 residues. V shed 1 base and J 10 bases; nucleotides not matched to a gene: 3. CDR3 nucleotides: TGTGCCAGCAGCTTAGTTCAGGGGGGAGCTTTCTTT. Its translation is CASSLVQGGAFF.

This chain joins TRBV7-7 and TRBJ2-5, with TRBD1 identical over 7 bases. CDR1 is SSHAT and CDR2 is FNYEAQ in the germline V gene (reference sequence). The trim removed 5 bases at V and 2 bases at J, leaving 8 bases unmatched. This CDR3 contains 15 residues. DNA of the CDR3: TGTGCCAGCAGCCAGACAGGGTATAGGCAAGAGACCCAGTACTTC. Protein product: CASSQTGYRQETQYF. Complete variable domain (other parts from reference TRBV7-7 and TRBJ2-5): GAGVSQSPRYKVTKRGQDVTLRCDPISSHATLYWYQQALGQGPEFLTYFNYEAQPDKSGLPSDRFSAERPEGSISTLTIQRTEQRDSAMYRCASSQTGYRQETQYFGPGTRLLVL.

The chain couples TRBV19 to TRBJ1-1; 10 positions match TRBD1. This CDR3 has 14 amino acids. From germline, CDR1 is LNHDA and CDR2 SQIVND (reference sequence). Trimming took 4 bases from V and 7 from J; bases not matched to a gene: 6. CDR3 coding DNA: TGTGCCAGTAGTAAAAGACAGGGGGCGGATGAAGCTTTCTTT. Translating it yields CASSKRQGADEAFF.

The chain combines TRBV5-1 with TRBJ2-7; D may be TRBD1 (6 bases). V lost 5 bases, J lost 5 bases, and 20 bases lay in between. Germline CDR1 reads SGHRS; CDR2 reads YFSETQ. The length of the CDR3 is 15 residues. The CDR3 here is CASRTGTLTLDEQYF. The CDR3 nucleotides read TGCGCCAGCAGGACGGGGACACTCACTCTGGACGAGCAGTACTTC.

The CDR3 protein is CASSFSLWTATNSPLHF. The CDR3 DNA reads as TGTGCCAGCAGCTTCTCCCTCTGGACAGCTACTAATTCACCCCTCCACTTT. The chain carries TRBV7-2 and TRBJ1-6; D may be TRBD1 (6 bases). V was shortened by 3 bases and J by 6 bases, with 18 bases between the two germline ends. The CDR3 is made up of 17 amino acids. Germline values: CDR1 SGHTA, CDR2 FQGNSA.